What follows are 15 T cell receptor beta chains derived from one specimen sequenced in a study of neurological immune-mediated disorders. TCRdb passed the 5' RACE reads through MiXCR, listing each CDR3 protein once. Counted here are about 58,000 distinct CDR3 sequences, approximately 3.6% occurring once; the ten biggest clones make up 7.1%. The specimen was PBMCs. All receptors derive from a woman aged 60-70 years with multiple sclerosis.

This clonotype was counted ten times or more. This chain uses TRBV27 with TRBJ2-1; 8 nucleotides match TRBD1. This CDR3 region has 17 residues. The J segment lost 5 bases and the V segment lost 7 bases, leaving 16 bases of the junction unmatched. Germline values: CDR1 MNHEY, CDR2 SMNVEV (reference sequence). CDR3 nucleotide sequence: TGTGCCAGCACCTATTACCCCGGGCAGGGGGCTAACAATGAGCAGTTCTTC. Its protein is CASTYYPGQGANNEQFF.

This clonotype has ten or more counts. This chain links TRBV7-2 with TRBJ1-1; the D gene is possibly TRBD1 (6 bases). Germline CDR1 is SGHTA and CDR2 is FQGNSA. V lost 4 bases, J lost 1 base, and 13 bases lay in between. The length of the CDR3 is 15 residues. CDR3 bases: TGTGCCAGCAGCTCCCAACAGGGACGGAACACTGAAGCTTTCTTT. It yields the protein CASSSQQGRNTEAFF.

This clonotype was picked up many times. The chain combines TRBV5-1 with TRBJ2-3, with unresolved D. This CDR3 is 15 amino acids long. Trimming left V 0 bases short and J 4 bases short, with 12 bases between. Germline loops: CDR1 SGHRS, CDR2 YFSETQ. The DNA of the CDR3 is TGCGCCAGCAGCTTGGCTGTTGATGCTGCAGATACGCAGTATTTT. Translated, it gives CASSLAVDAADTQYF.

This clonotype was seen at least ten times. The V gene is TRBV5-1, the J gene TRBJ1-1; weak D call: TRBD1 (5 bases). The CDR3 has 14 residues. Trimming stripped 7 bases from V and 2 bases from J, with 15 bases between. Germline lookup yields CDR1 SGHRS and CDR2 YFSETQ. The CDR3 sequence is CASVSGTTNTEAFF. As DNA, the CDR3 is TGCGCCAGCGTGTCCGGGACGACCAACACTGAAGCTTTCTTT.

The J gene is TRBJ1-1, the V gene TRBV12-5; 8 positions agree with TRBD1. The CDR3 extends over 13 amino acids. Germline CDR1 LGHNT, CDR2 FRNRAP. V was pared by 9 bases and J by 4 bases, with 7 bases of the junction left unmatched. CDR3 DNA sequence: TGTGCTAGCCGGCAGGGGGCTTTCACTGAAGCTTTCTTT. Protein: CASRQGAFTEAFF.

This clonotype was seen ten or more times. The chain carries TRBV27 and TRBJ2-7; tentatively, D is TRBD1 or TRBD2 (5 bases each). CDR1 and CDR2 (germline): MNHEY, SMNVEV (reference sequence). The CDR3 has 16 amino acids. Trimming took 4 bases from V and 2 from J, leaving 18 bases between them. CDR3 in amino acids: CASSWDPSGGTYEQYF. The CDR3 DNA sequence: TGTGCCAGCAGTTGGGACCCCAGTGGTGGCACCTACGAGCAGTACTTC.

The sample holds many counts of this clonotype. The CDR3: CASSFVQDFYNEQFF. For the CDR3, the DNA is TGTGCCAGCAGCTTTGTACAGGACTTCTACAATGAGCAGTTCTTC. The V gene is TRBV5-5, the J gene TRBJ2-1; D is possibly TRBD1 or TRBD2 (5 bases each). The CDR3 covers 15 residues. The germline gives CDR1 SGHKS, CDR2 YYEKEE (reference sequence). Trimming cost V 2 bases and J 3 bases, with 12 bases left between them.

This clonotype was seen ten or more times. The chain uses TRBV29-1 and TRBJ1-2, with TRBD1 matching 10 bases. Trimming at V came to 7 bases and at J to 8 bases, leaving 7 bases not matched to a gene. CDR3 length: 12 residues. Germline V gene sequence: CDR1 SQVTM, CDR2 ANQGSEA. The CDR3 sequence: CSARQGAQGYTF. The CDR3 DNA is TGCAGCGCGCGACAGGGGGCGCAAGGCTACACCTTC.

This clonotype was seen ten or more times. This chain uses TRBV4-2 with TRBJ2-5; 9 bases match TRBD2. The trim removed 1 base at V and 5 bases at J, leaving 5 bases unmatched. This CDR3 is 15 amino acids long. CDR1 LGHNA and CDR2 YNFKEQ come from the germline V gene. The CDR3 DNA reads TGTGCCAGCAGCCAAGGGACTAGCGTTCAGGAGACCCAGTACTTC. Translation: CASSQGTSVQETQYF.

This clonotype was observed at least ten times. This chain uses TRBV6-1 with TRBJ1-5; tentatively, D is TRBD1 (6 bases). The CDR3 is 15 residues long. Trimming removed 5 bases from V and 6 bases from J, with 17 bases in between. The germline V gene has CDR1 MNHNS and CDR2 SASEGT. Here the CDR3 DNA reads TGTGCCAGCAGTTGGGGTCCCCCGGGGGCTCAGCCCCAGCATTTT. Translating it yields CASSWGPPGAQPQHF.

This clonotype was counted ten times or more. V is TRBV28 and J is TRBJ1-5; D is ambiguous. Trimming stripped 3 bases from V and 2 bases from J, with 14 bases between. Germline loops: CDR1 MDHEN, CDR2 SYDVKM. The CDR3 is made up of 16 amino acids. CDR3 amino acids: CASSFLENVGNQPQHF. The CDR3 DNA reads as TGTGCCAGCAGTTTCTTAGAGAATGTGGGCAATCAGCCCCAGCATTTT.

This clonotype has ten or more counts. CDR3 nucleotide sequence: TGTGCCAGCAGGTTGGGGGACAGGGGCTCCTACAATGAGCAGTTCTTC. Translation gives CASRLGDRGSYNEQFF. This chain connects TRBV7-2 to TRBJ2-1; TRBD1 matches 10 bases. CDR3 size: 16 residues. The J segment lost 0 bases and the V segment lost 6 bases, leaving 5 bases of the junction unmatched. Germline CDR1 SGHTA, CDR2 FQGNSA.

This clonotype was recorded at least ten times. The chain links TRBV5-6 to TRBJ2-3; 10 nucleotides line up with TRBD2. Unmatched junction bases numbered 12, after V lost 3 bases and J lost 2 bases. The CDR3 has 18 residues. Germline V gene data show CDR1 as SGHDT and CDR2 as YYEEEE. CDR3: CASSWLASGSFSTDTQYF. CDR3 nucleotide sequence: TGTGCCAGCAGCTGGTTGGCTAGCGGGAGCTTCTCCACAGATACGCAGTATTTT.

This clonotype was counted at least ten times. This chain links TRBV4-1 with TRBJ2-3; the D call may be TRBD1 or TRBD2 (5 bases each). Germline loops: CDR1 MGHRA, CDR2 YSYEKL. This CDR3 is built from 14 residues. Trimming shortened V by 3 bases and J by 1 base, and 8 bases separated the two germline ends. The CDR3 reads CASSQGVGTDTQYF. The CDR3 bases are TGCGCCAGCAGCCAGGGGGTCGGCACAGATACGCAGTATTTT.

This chain links TRBV20-1 with TRBJ1-1, with TRBD1 matching over 7 bases. Germline V gene sequence: CDR1 DFQATT, CDR2 SNEGSKA (reference sequence). With V trimmed by 3 bases and J by 3 bases, 19 bases remained unmatched. The CDR3 totals 18 residues. CDR3 bases: TGCAGTGCTAGCAACTACGGGACAGCCGGGGCGGAGGACACTGAAGCTTTCTTT. Translation gives CSASNYGTAGAEDTEAFF.